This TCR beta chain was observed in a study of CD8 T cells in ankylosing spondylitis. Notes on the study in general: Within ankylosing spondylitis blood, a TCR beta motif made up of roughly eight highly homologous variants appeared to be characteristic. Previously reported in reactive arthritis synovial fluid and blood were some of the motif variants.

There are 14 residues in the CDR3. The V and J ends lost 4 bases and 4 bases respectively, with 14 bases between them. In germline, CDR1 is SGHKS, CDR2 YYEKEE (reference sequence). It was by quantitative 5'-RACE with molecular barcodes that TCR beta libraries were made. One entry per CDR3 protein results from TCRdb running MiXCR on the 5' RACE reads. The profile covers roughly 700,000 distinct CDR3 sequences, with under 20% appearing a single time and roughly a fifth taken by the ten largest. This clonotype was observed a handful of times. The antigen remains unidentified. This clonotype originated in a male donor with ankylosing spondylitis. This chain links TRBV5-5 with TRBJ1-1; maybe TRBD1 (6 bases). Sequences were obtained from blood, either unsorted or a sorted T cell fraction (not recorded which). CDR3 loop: CASSMRTVFTEAFF. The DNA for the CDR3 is TGTGCCAGCAGCATGAGGACAGTTTTCACTGAAGCTTTCTTT.